The 10 T cell receptor beta chains reported below all come from one sample, sequenced in a study of blood T cells in healthy people across ages. The second PCR ran about 6 to 11 cycles with a sample-barcoded 5' primer and J-beta primers. In TCRdb, the 5' RACE reads were re-called with MiXCR into one record per CDR3 protein. This table holds roughly 2 million distinct CDR3 sequences, around 50% found once. Sequencing was done on a sample of blood. These receptor sequences come from a woman between 35 and 50 years old in good health.

In its sample, this clonotype was seen a few times. V is TRBV11-1 and J is TRBJ2-5; 8 positions agree with TRBD2. The CDR3 totals 15 residues. With 4 bases clipped from V and 3 bases from J, the junction kept 7 bases outside the gene matches. The germline V gene encodes CDR1 SGHAT and CDR2 FQDESV (reference sequence). Here the CDR3 reads CASSWGGGSEETQYF. The CDR3 DNA reads as TGTGCCAGCAGCTGGGGCGGGGGGTCCGAAGAGACCCAGTACTTC.

The chain joins TRBV7-2 to TRBJ1-2; perhaps TRBD1 as D (5 bases). Trimming took off 1 base at V and 9 bases at J, with 9 bases between the two ends. This CDR3 comprises 12 residues. Germline loops: CDR1 SGHTA, CDR2 FQGNSA. This CDR3 reads CASSLGTRRYTF. CDR3 sequence (DNA): TGTGCCAGCAGCTTAGGGACAAGACGCTACACCTTC. Looking up the rest from reference TRBV7-2 and TRBJ1-2 gives the full variable domain: GAGVSQSPSNKVTEKGKDVELRCDPISGHTALYWYRQSLGQGLEFLIYFQGNSAPDKSGLPSDRFSAERTGGSVSTLTIQRTQQEDSAVYLCASSLGTRRYTFGSGTRLTVV.

The chain employs TRBV27 and TRBJ2-3, with 7 bases matching TRBD1. With V trimmed by 6 bases and J by 4 bases, 7 bases remained unmatched. The CDR3 contains 14 residues. Per the germline V gene, CDR1 is MNHEY and CDR2 is SMNVEV (reference sequence). The CDR3 here is CASRNSGGPDTQYF. The CDR3 DNA reads TGTGCCAGCAGAAATTCAGGGGGACCAGATACGCAGTATTTT.

This clonotype was recorded a few times. This chain connects TRBV20-1 to TRBJ2-7, with TRBD2 matching 9 bases. The CDR3 is made up of 15 amino acids. Per the germline V gene, CDR1 is DFQATT and CDR2 is SNEGSKA (reference sequence). After removal of 0 bases from V and 6 bases from J, the junction contained 9 bases not matched to a gene. CDR3 in DNA: TGCAGTGCTAGAGATGGGAGAGCGGGGGGTAGCGAGCAGTACTTC. It yields the protein CSARDGRAGGSEQYF.

The J gene is TRBJ1-5, the V gene TRBV7-2; 7 bases align to TRBD1. V lost 6 bases and J lost 6; bases outside the gene matches: 5. Germline assignment: CDR1 SGHTA and CDR2 FQGNSA. This CDR3 is built from 13 residues. DNA for the CDR3: TGTGCCAGCAGTACAGACAGGGCTCAGCCCCAGCATTTT. Translating gives CASSTDRAQPQHF. The full variable domain, completed using reference TRBV7-2 and TRBJ1-5, is GAGVSQSPSNKVTEKGKDVELRCDPISGHTALYWYRQSLGQGLEFLIYFQGNSAPDKSGLPSDRFSAERTGGSVSTLTIQRTQQEDSAVYLCASSTDRAQPQHFGDGTRLSIL.

V and J are TRBV28 and TRBJ1-2; maybe TRBD1 (5 bases). Germline V gene lookup returns CDR1 MDHEN and CDR2 SYDVKM. This CDR3 has 14 residues. Between the trimmed V and J ends, which lost 6 bases and 5 bases, there was a span of 16 bases. The CDR3 DNA is TGTGCCAGCAGAACCTACGCGGGGCAGTATGGCTACACCTTC. Amino acid sequence: CASRTYAGQYGYTF.

About this clonotype itself: Because the CDR3's place on the DNA is in doubt, the DNA is left out and the CDR3 is given as listed by TCRdb. This rearrangement joins TRBV21-1 to TRBJ2-6; TRBD1 reflects the table's D call only, with no check against the DNA. TRBV21-1 is flagged as a pseudogene. The CDR3 is 18 residues long, counting both termini. This CDR3 reads CASSKVGTGASGANVLTF.

The genes are TRBV9 and TRBJ2-3; D remains ambiguous. CDR3 length: 13 amino acids. Trimming cost V 2 bases and J 5 bases, with 9 bases left between them. Germline lookup yields CDR1 SGDLS and CDR2 YYNGEE. For the CDR3, the DNA is TGTGCCAGCAGCGTCAGGATGGGAGATACGCAGTATTTT. Translated: CASSVRMGDTQYF.

The chain couples TRBV10-1 to TRBJ1-2; 7 positions agree with TRBD1. The ends lost 5 bases at V and 3 bases at J; junction bases unmatched: 9. This CDR3 is built from 15 residues. The V gene's germline CDR1 is WNHNN and CDR2 SYGVQD (reference sequence). The DNA for the CDR3 is TGCGCCAGCAGTCCAGTCAGGGGGGCTCACTATGGCTACACCTTC. Encoded protein: CASSPVRGAHYGYTF.

J is TRBJ1-2 and V is TRBV20-1, with TRBD1 matching 8 bases. V shed 5 bases, J shed 4 bases, and the junction held 18 bases outside the gene matches. Germline lookup yields CDR1 DFQATT and CDR2 SNEGSKA (reference sequence). The CDR3 totals 17 residues. As DNA, the CDR3 is TGCAGTGCTCCCGGGACAGGTCCGGACTATAATACCTATGGCTACACCTTC. As protein: CSAPGTGPDYNTYGYTF.